This TCR beta chain comes out of a study of blood T cell repertoires in COVID-19 (dated by TCRdb to 2018 to 2020). General notes on the study: Collaborator samples came from the United States, Italy and Spain and covered acute and convalescent phases of COVID-19. The material from the prospective study consisted of cDNA or gDNA derived from T cells, B-cell-depleted T cells, or PBMCs. The dataset comprised deeply sampled blood TCRbeta repertoires from subjects exposed to, actively infected with, or recovered from COVID-19. The repertoires were released in a freely available public database meant as a resource for research on the immune response to SARS-CoV-2. Samples were obtained from the ongoing ImmuneRACE study (first 160 participants) and from some 1,300 subjects provided by 6 global collaborators. Sample metadata almost always included a de-identified subject ID, COVID-19 status, age in years and sex. Where available, HLA class I and class II types were taken from metadata supplied by the sample provider and were not determined by assay-based typing.

TCRbeta CDR3 regions were amplified from genomic DNA using the immunoSEQ Assay, a bias-controlled multiplex PCR. The paper's processing steps were these. The number of nucleated cells in each sample was estimated from the amplification of reference gene primers within the assay. Sequence reads were collapsed and filtered to measure the absolute abundance of every unique TCRbeta CDR3 rearrangement. Productive Simpson clonality was computed per sample as the square root of Simpson's diversity index over productive rearrangements. The table was pulled from immuneACCESS by TCRdb, which kept in-frame rearrangements only. Such tables lose some clones; where checked, under half of the loss comes from unresolved V genes, and the rest has no known cause. The D gene and trimming were derived from the DNA, and the V and J assignments and clone size from that table. In this sample the table shows around 300,000 clones, around 87% of which occur a single time. The ten largest make up 1.7% of the sample.

Here is what the overall study found, with its caveats: The amount of clinical and demographic metadata varied by source and participant and was provided uncurated.

The CDR3 contains 15 residues, cysteine and phenylalanine counted. This entry keeps only the CDR3 DNA: 45 bases, framed from base 1. Cut back by 3 bases and 2 bases, the V and J ends lie 11 bases apart. CDR1 MNHEY and CDR2 SMNVEV are derived from the germline V gene (reference sequence). Participants in the prospective study were aged about 18 to 95 years, lived in some 24 United States geographic areas, and enrolled through a virtual design. In the prospective study, participants were assigned to cohorts based on the clinical history participants reported in a screening survey and a study questionnaire. In the prospective study, mobile phlebotomists collected whole blood, serum and a nasopharyngeal or oropharyngeal swab from each participant. Prospective study participants could optionally give additional blood draws and questionnaires over an approximately two-month period. Before DNA extraction, prospective study blood samples were shipped either frozen or at room temperature.

Regarding this clone: It lacks a known antigen. No qualities accompany the bases; no much larger clone lies one base away.

The origin of this receptor is a woman aged 18-29 years with acute COVID-19. The V and J segments used are TRBV27 and TRBJ2-1, with the D gene uncertain. Material: PBMCs or T cells enriched from blood (not recorded which). The DNA reads as follows: TGTGCCAGCAGTTTCTTAACAGACACCTACAATGAGCAGTTCTTC. Its translation is CASSFLTDTYNEQFF.